This TCR beta chain was recovered during a study of shared clonotypes between healthy human individuals. Whole-study context: Donor ages ranged 18 to 49 years: a couple of women, a few men. Study conclusions and caveats: Rarefaction analysis demonstrated incomplete sorted-subset sequencing notwithstanding large depth.

Germline V CDR1 and CDR2: LNHDA, SQIVND (reference sequence). The CDR3 has 13 amino acids. J was trimmed by 4 bases and V by 5 bases; bases with no gene match: 2. The method was immunoSEQ multiplex PCR; TCRdb's version includes in-frame clones alone and lacks a portion of them. In the table there are around 690,000 clones, roughly 91% of which are singletons. Turning to this clone: No antigen is known for it.

The chain carries TRBV19 and TRBJ2-7; 10 bases match TRBD2. Source material: memory CD8+ T cells from PBMCs. As to subset: CD45RO+ cells pooled with CCR7-negative TemRA cells. The receptor was isolated from a man aged 18 to 30 in good health. Some clones in this sample may be carry-over from other donors' samples. In DNA, the CDR3 is TGTGCCAGTAGTGGACTAGCGGTTTACGAGCAGTACTTC. This codes for CASSGLAVYEQYF.